Each of the 14 T cell receptor beta chains below was sequenced from the same sample in a study of OX40 agonist ivuxolimab in advanced cancers. Using immunoSEQ multiplex PCR, the repertoire was profiled, and TCRdb retains in-frame clones only, with some absent. In the table there are some 46,000 clones, approximately 80% of which are singletons. Sequenced here: CD4+ or CD8+ T cells sorted from blood, sampled in a trial of the OX40 agonist ivuxolimab. The receptors come from an adult with an advanced solid tumor such as melanoma, head and neck, liver or kidney cancer.

The chain employs TRBV10-3 and TRBJ1-5, with D hard to call. The V end was cut by 2 bases, the J end by 7 bases, with 21 bases between. Germline V CDR1 and CDR2: ENHRY, SYGVKD. This CDR3 is built from 17 residues. The CDR3 region has the DNA TGTGCCATCAGTGAGGGAGGCCGAAACCCCATACGGCAGCCCCAGCATTTT. It encodes CAISEGGRNPIRQPQHF.

The CDR3 DNA is TGTGCCAGCAGCAACGGACTTGCCAATTCACCCCTCCACTTT. Its protein product is CASSNGLANSPLHF. This sequence joins TRBV28 and TRBJ1-6; D call uncertain. Germline V gene data show CDR1 as MDHEN and CDR2 as SYDVKM. The CDR3 has 14 amino acids. V was trimmed by 6 bases and J by 7 bases, leaving 13 bases between them. The full variable domain, its missing parts supplied by reference TRBV28 and TRBJ1-6, is DVKVTQSSRYLVKRTGEKVFLECVQDMDHENMFWYRQDPGLGLRLIYFSYDVKMKEKGDIPEGYSVSREKKERFSLILESASTNQTSMYLCASSNGLANSPLHFGNGTRLTVT.

The rearrangement links TRBV7-2 to TRBJ1-5; D call uncertain. Germline CDR1 SGHTA, CDR2 FQGNSA. V lost 6 bases and J lost 0, with 12 bases in between. This CDR3 contains 15 residues. The CDR3 reads CASSRAYSSNQPQHF. The CDR3 DNA follows: TGTGCCAGCAGTCGTGCATACAGTAGCAATCAGCCCCAGCATTTT.

The chain uses TRBV18 and TRBJ2-1; possibly TRBD2 for D (7 bases). V was shortened by 3 bases and J by 4 bases, with 16 bases between the two germline ends. This CDR3 spans 16 amino acids. Germline V gene sequence: CDR1 KGHSH, CDR2 LQKENI. CDR3 residues: CASSPQSGGGYNEQFF. DNA for the CDR3: TGTGCCAGCTCACCTCAGTCGGGGGGCGGGTACAATGAGCAGTTCTTC.

This chain joins TRBV9 and TRBJ1-6, with D perhaps matching TRBD1 (6 bases). The V end lost 0 bases, the J end lost 0 bases, and 13 bases lay between the germline ends. The CDR3 loop spans 18 amino acids. Looked up from germline, CDR1 is SGDLS and CDR2 is YYNGEE. The CDR3 here is CASSVGGRGSSYNSPLHF. CDR3 nucleotides: TGTGCCAGCAGCGTAGGAGGCAGGGGAAGCTCCTATAATTCACCCCTCCACTTT.

This chain links TRBV25-1 with TRBJ1-1; D is possibly TRBD1 (6 bases). The CDR3 is 15 residues long. Germline CDR1 reads MGHDK; CDR2 reads SYGVNS. Between the trimmed V and J ends, which lost 3 bases and 2 bases, there was a span of 13 bases. CDR3 residues: CASSDSPGDNTEAFF. In nucleotides, the CDR3 is TGTGCCAGCAGTGACTCCCCAGGGGATAACACTGAAGCTTTCTTT.

This rearrangement joins TRBV5-1 to TRBJ2-7; TRBD1 agrees at 8 bases. J gave up 5 bases and V 1 base, and 5 bases lay outside the gene matches. The CDR3 is 14 residues long. Germline V gene sequence: CDR1 SGHRS, CDR2 YFSETQ. CDR3 region: CASSLSRGLDEQYF. In DNA form, the CDR3 reads TGCGCCAGCAGCTTGAGCAGGGGGCTAGACGAGCAGTACTTC.

This chain connects TRBV28 to TRBJ1-2, with a tentative D call TRBD1 (5 bases). The V and J ends lost 8 bases and 0 bases respectively, with 19 bases between them. Per the germline V gene, CDR1 is MDHEN and CDR2 is SYDVKM. The CDR3 length is 16 residues. The CDR3 DNA reads as TGTGCCAGCGGGGTGCCCGGGGGAGAAGCTAACTATGGCTACACCTTC. The encoded protein is CASGVPGGEANYGYTF.

The J gene is TRBJ2-7, the V gene TRBV5-1; D is tentatively TRBD1 or TRBD2 (5 bases each). Germline lookup yields CDR1 SGHRS and CDR2 YFSETQ. The length of the CDR3 is 17 residues. Between the trimmed V and J ends, which lost 0 bases and 7 bases, there was a span of 23 bases. The CDR3 bases are TGCGCCAGCAGCTTGGGAAGGGGACGGTACATCCAGCGAGAGCAGTACTTC. As protein: CASSLGRGRYIQREQYF.

The chain uses TRBV7-6 and TRBJ2-2, with TRBD2 matching 7 bases. The length of the CDR3 is 15 residues. Germline CDR1 SGHVS, CDR2 FNYEAQ. With V trimmed by 5 bases and J by 2 bases, 5 bases remained unmatched. Here the CDR3 DNA reads TGTGCCAGCAGCCGAAGCGGGGCCAACACCGGGGAGCTGTTTTTT. This sequence encodes CASSRSGANTGELFF.

This rearrangement joins TRBV19 to TRBJ1-2, with a weak D call TRBD1 (5 bases). The CDR3 is made up of 14 amino acids. V gave up 4 bases and J gave up 3 bases, with 12 bases separating them. Germline V gene lookup returns CDR1 LNHDA and CDR2 SQIVND (reference sequence). The CDR3 here is CASSKGPGDYGYTF. The DNA of the CDR3 is TGTGCCAGTAGTAAAGGGCCGGGGGACTATGGCTACACCTTC.

CDR3 nucleotide sequence: TGTGCCAGCAGCCAACCCGGGACAGGGGCATACGAGCAGTACTTC. Encoded protein: CASSQPGTGAYEQYF. This chain connects TRBV6-1 to TRBJ2-7, with 10 bases aligning to TRBD1. Germline V CDR1 and CDR2: MNHNS, SASEGT. The CDR3 runs 15 residues. V gave up 6 bases and J gave up 4 bases; unmatched junction bases: 9.

This chain connects TRBV19 to TRBJ2-7; 7 nucleotides align to TRBD2. Trimming removed 5 bases from V and 0 bases from J; junction bases left unmatched: 4. Germline CDR1 LNHDA, CDR2 SQIVND (reference sequence). This CDR3 is built from 14 residues. This chain's CDR3 is CASSFRGSSYEQYF. Here the CDR3 DNA reads TGTGCCAGTAGTTTCCGCGGGAGCTCCTACGAGCAGTACTTC.

There are a few counts of this clone. The genes are TRBV5-4 and TRBJ2-7, with D perhaps matching TRBD2 (5 bases). Germline CDR1 and CDR2: SGHNT and YYREEE (reference sequence). This CDR3 is built from 14 residues. The germline V and J ends were trimmed by 4 bases and 0 bases, with 11 bases remaining between them. In DNA, the CDR3 is TGTGCCAGCAGCCGGACTGGCAACTCCTACGAGCAGTACTTC. Its protein product is CASSRTGNSYEQYF.